The clone carrying this T cell receptor (beta chain) was recorded at least ten times. Uncontrolled infection, other autoimmune disease, pregnancy or lactation excluded patients. The CDR3 spans 15 residues. V shed 0 bases and J shed 5 bases, with 14 bases lying between them. Germline V gene data show CDR1 as SGHRS and CDR2 as YFSETQ. The data derive from a study of T cells in Graves' hyperthyroidism and ophthalmopathy. Amplified TCR beta CDR3 regions derived from RNA transcripts. TCR CDR3 regions were first amplified by RT-PCR with HTBI primers. Each CDR3 protein is one row after TCRdb ran MiXCR on the multiplex PCR reads. The repertoire holds about 520,000 distinct CDR3 sequences, with around 20% as singletons.

What was sequenced was blood. This TCR derives from a man aged 18 to 29 with Graves' hyperthyroidism. The V call is TRBV5-1, the J call TRBJ1-2, with a tentative D call TRBD1 (6 bases). The DNA of the CDR3 is TGCGCCAGCAGCTTGGATGCCAGGGGCCGATATGGCTACACCTTC. Its protein is CASSLDARGRYGYTF.